This entry describes one T cell receptor (beta chain). No antigen is known for it. Per-base quality was not reported, and no clone a single base away is much larger than it. The source of the sample is a study of CD8 T cells in Susac syndrome (dated by TCRdb to the late 2010s). In terms of the full investigation: The study used repertoire sequencing to test whether antigen drove CD8+ T cell activation and differentiation in Susac syndrome.

RNA was extracted using the RNeasy kit, and about 0.5 to 1 ug of the RNA was reverse transcribed with random hexamers. The immunoSEQ multiplex PCR assay, which covers 54 Vbeta and 13 Jbeta segments, was used to amplify TCR beta CDR3 regions. PCR amplification bias was corrected using a synthetic template baseline for primer optimization and computational correction. In the paper's pipeline: Only productive sequences were kept, with reads annotated to V, D and J genes according to IMGT and analyzed in immunoSEQ Analyzer. Clonality was computed as one minus Shannon entropy normalized by log2 of the number of productive unique sequences. For each patient and control, public and private clones were evaluated within the 100 most prevalent clones. Susac-specific clones were defined as absent from healthy and MS cohorts, 1052 published viral clones and other ImmuneACCESS disease sequences. The public reads were reanalyzed by TCRdb: fastp trimming at Q25, MiXCR alignment, in-frame beta chains only. Every distinct CDR3 protein forms one entry, paired with its most common genes and DNA. The authors' filters were not applied to this entry. The table for this sample lists about 210,000 distinct CDR3 sequences; nearly 97% of them were counted only once. The ten most abundant clones make up around 0.099% of the sample.

The CDR3 holds 9 amino acids from the cysteine to the phenylalanine. Only CDR3 DNA is held: 27 bases, read in frame from base 1. Trimming at the junction amounts to 3 bases on V and 9 bases on J, and the germline ends lie 3 bases apart. The CDR1 and CDR2 encoded by the germline V gene are SQVTM and ANQGSEA. Study-level results and caveats: The study acknowledged that relatively few individuals were included in the TCR sequencing and HLA analysis.

Peripheral blood CD8+ and CD4+ T cells from healthy donors, Susac syndrome patients and multiple sclerosis patients were profiled by high-throughput TCR beta sequencing. Multiple sclerosis controls were treatment-naive patients with stable or active relapsing-remitting disease fulfilling revised McDonald criteria. Bulk CD8+ and CD4+ T cells were purified by magnetic negative isolation, while CD8+ TEMRA cells were enriched using FACS. Blood was collected in EDTA tubes and processed within 24 hours, with PBMCs isolated through density gradient centrifugation. PBMCs intended for TCR sequencing were frozen in liquid nitrogen and were later thawed in a 37 degrees C water bath. The sorted or isolated CD4+, CD8+ and CD8+ TEMRA cells reached a purity of at least 90%.

The source of this sequence is a human donor with multiple sclerosis. Sequencing was performed on CD4+ T cells from PBMCs. The chain employs TRBV29-1 and TRBJ2-1; the D gene assignment is ambiguous. The CDR3 amino acid sequence is: CSVESEQFF. The nucleotide sequence is given as TGCAGCGTTGAGAGTGAGCAGTTCTTC.